This is a list of T cell receptor beta chains from one sample in a study of T cell repertoires in ileal Crohn's disease. The assay was immunoSEQ multiplex PCR, and TCRdb's table has in-frame clones only and misses some. Among under 4,000 clones, more than 80% were seen once, and the ten largest hold approximately 2.7%. The material sequenced was ileal tissue. Receptor source: an adult with Crohn's disease. Both conserved end residues are part of each CDR3. A D gene is named only where the DNA matches it firmly. Not every row has a clone size; where given, it reads once, few, many or a size class.

d_gene: -
j_gene: TRBJ2-7
abundance: -
v_gene: TRBV4-1
CDR3nt: TGCGCCAGCAGCCAAGATCACAGGGATACCTACGAGCAGTACTTC
CDR3aa: CASSQDHRDTYEQYF

d_gene: -
j_gene: TRBJ1-5
abundance: -
v_gene: TRBV19
CDR3nt: TGTGCCAGTAGTATGGACAGAGGACAGCCCCAGCATTTT
CDR3aa: CASSMDRGQPQHF

d_gene: -
j_gene: TRBJ2-7
abundance: -
v_gene: TRBV5-1
CDR3nt: TGCGCCAGCAGCTCACAGGGACCATCCTACGAGCAGTACTTC
CDR3aa: CASSSQGPSYEQYF

d_gene: -
j_gene: TRBJ1-5
abundance: few
v_gene: TRBV7-2
CDR3nt: TGTGCCAGCAGTTACCGGGCCGACAATCAGCCCCAGCATTTT
CDR3aa: CASSYRADNQPQHF

d_gene: TRBD1
j_gene: TRBJ2-2
abundance: -
v_gene: TRBV7-2
CDR3nt: TGTGCCAGCAGCATTGACAGGGGCACGAACACCTGGGAGCTGTTTTTT
CDR3aa: CASSIDRGTNTWELFF

d_gene: TRBD1
j_gene: TRBJ2-1
abundance: -
v_gene: TRBV4-3
CDR3nt: TGCGCCAGCAGCCAAGCGCTAACTCCGGGACAGAGATTCTACAATGAGCAGTTCTTC
CDR3aa: CASSQALTPGQRFYNEQFF

d_gene: -
j_gene: TRBJ1-1
abundance: -
v_gene: TRBV5-4
CDR3nt: TGTGCCAGCAGCCCCGATCCCGGGAACACTGAAGCTTTCTTT
CDR3aa: CASSPDPGNTEAFF

d_gene: -
j_gene: TRBJ2-5
abundance: -
v_gene: TRBV2
CDR3nt: TGTGCCACTCGGCTGGGGGAGGAGACCCAGTACTTC
CDR3aa: CATRLGEETQYF

d_gene: TRBD1
j_gene: TRBJ2-7
abundance: -
v_gene: TRBV6-6
CDR3nt: TGTGCCAGCAGCCCCGGGACAGGGAGGTACGAGCAGTACTTC
CDR3aa: CASSPGTGRYEQYF

d_gene: -
j_gene: TRBJ1-5
abundance: -
v_gene: TRBV7-2
CDR3nt: TGTGCCAGCAGCTCTACCTATAGCAATCAGCCCCAGCATTTT
CDR3aa: CASSSTYSNQPQHF

d_gene: TRBD2
j_gene: TRBJ2-4
abundance: -
v_gene: TRBV11-2
CDR3nt: TGTGCCAGCAGCTTCCTTAGCGGGTCAGCCAAAAACATTCAGTACTTC
CDR3aa: CASSFLSGSAKNIQYF

d_gene: TRBD2
j_gene: TRBJ2-1
abundance: -
v_gene: TRBV5-4
CDR3nt: TGTGCCAGCAGCTTGGGCGGGAGAGGAACCTACAATGAGCAGTTCTTC
CDR3aa: CASSLGGRGTYNEQFF

d_gene: TRBD2
j_gene: TRBJ2-1
abundance: -
v_gene: TRBV27
CDR3nt: TGTGCCAGCAGTTTGCGGGGGGCGGGGAATGAGCAGTTCTTC
CDR3aa: CASSLRGAGNEQFF

d_gene: TRBD1
j_gene: TRBJ1-2
abundance: -
v_gene: TRBV5-5
CDR3nt: TGTGCCAGCAGCTGGGCGGGACAGGACTACACCTTC
CDR3aa: CASSWAGQDYTF

d_gene: TRBD1
j_gene: TRBJ1-2
abundance: -
v_gene: TRBV5-8
CDR3nt: TGTGCCAGCAGACGAAAACAGGGGACTAACTATGGCTACACCTTC
CDR3aa: CASRRKQGTNYGYTF

d_gene: -
j_gene: TRBJ1-3
abundance: -
v_gene: TRBV6-5
CDR3nt: TGTGCCAGCAGGCTTGGGGGCACTGGAAACACCATATATTTT
CDR3aa: CASRLGGTGNTIYF

d_gene: -
j_gene: TRBJ1-2
abundance: -
v_gene: TRBV7-9
CDR3nt: TGTGCCAGCAGACACAGTTCAGGGTCCTTCCCCTCCTATGGCTACACCTTC
CDR3aa: CASRHSSGSFPSYGYTF

d_gene: TRBD1
j_gene: TRBJ1-4
abundance: -
v_gene: TRBV5-6
CDR3nt: TGTGCCAGCAGCCGACGACAGGGGTCCAAACTGTTTTTT
CDR3aa: CASSRRQGSKLFF

d_gene: TRBD1
j_gene: TRBJ2-2
abundance: -
v_gene: TRBV5-4
CDR3nt: TGTGCCAGCAGCATCGACAGGGGGCGCACCGGGGAGCTGTTTTTT
CDR3aa: CASSIDRGRTGELFF

d_gene: -
j_gene: TRBJ2-1
abundance: -
v_gene: TRBV7-2
CDR3nt: TGTGCCAGCAGCTTCTGGAGGGAGCAGTTCTTC
CDR3aa: CASSFWREQFF

d_gene: -
j_gene: TRBJ2-5
abundance: -
v_gene: TRBV4-1
CDR3nt: TGCGCCAGCAGCCAAGGGGGAGAGACCCAGTACTTC
CDR3aa: CASSQGGETQYF

d_gene: -
j_gene: TRBJ2-5
abundance: -
v_gene: TRBV4-3
CDR3nt: TGCGCCAGCAGCCTCGGCCCGAACGGGGAGACCCAGTACTTC
CDR3aa: CASSLGPNGETQYF

d_gene: TRBD1
j_gene: TRBJ2-7
abundance: -
v_gene: TRBV6-5
CDR3nt: TGTGCCAGCAGTTACGGGACAGGGGCCTACGAGCAGTACTTC
CDR3aa: CASSYGTGAYEQYF

d_gene: TRBD1
j_gene: TRBJ2-7
abundance: -
v_gene: TRBV13
CDR3nt: TGTGCCAGCAGCTTAGGGGGACAGGGAAGCTCCTACGAGCAGTACTTC
CDR3aa: CASSLGGQGSSYEQYF

d_gene: -
j_gene: TRBJ2-7
abundance: -
v_gene: TRBV4-3
CDR3nt: TGCGCCAGCAGCCAAGACCAGGGGTGGTACGAGCAGTACTTC
CDR3aa: CASSQDQGWYEQYF

d_gene: -
j_gene: TRBJ1-2
abundance: -
v_gene: TRBV5-8
CDR3nt: TGTGCCAGCAGCCGGCGGGCAGCTTATGGCTACACCTTC
CDR3aa: CASSRRAAYGYTF

d_gene: -
j_gene: TRBJ1-4
abundance: -
v_gene: TRBV7-6
CDR3nt: TGTGCCAGCAGCTTAGCCGTGGGAACGGGATATGAAAAACTGTTTTTT
CDR3aa: CASSLAVGTGYEKLFF

d_gene: -
j_gene: TRBJ1-1
abundance: once
v_gene: TRBV19
CDR3nt: TGTGCCAGTAGTGGGTCTCGCACTGAAGCTTTCTTT
CDR3aa: CASSGSRTEAFF

d_gene: TRBD2
j_gene: TRBJ2-7
abundance: -
v_gene: TRBV2
CDR3nt: TGTGCCAGCAGTGCGTTCCCCCTACCGGCGTCGAGGCTAGCGGGAGCCGCGCAGTACTTC
CDR3aa: CASSAFPLPASRLAGAAQYF

d_gene: -
j_gene: TRBJ2-2
abundance: -
v_gene: TRBV28
CDR3nt: TGTGCCAGCAGTTTAGGTCTTTTGAACACCGGGGAGCTGTTTTTT
CDR3aa: CASSLGLLNTGELFF

d_gene: -
j_gene: TRBJ2-3
abundance: -
v_gene: TRBV4-2
CDR3nt: TGTGCCAGCAGCCAGCTCCGGGACACTTCAGATACGCAGTATTTT
CDR3aa: CASSQLRDTSDTQYF

d_gene: TRBD2
j_gene: TRBJ2-1
abundance: -
v_gene: TRBV7-2
CDR3nt: TGTGCCAGCAGCACTAGCGGGGAACCCTACAATGAGCAGTTCTTC
CDR3aa: CASSTSGEPYNEQFF

d_gene: -
j_gene: TRBJ2-7
abundance: once
v_gene: TRBV5-6
CDR3nt: TGTGCCAGCAGCTACACAGGACTCGAGCAGTACTTC
CDR3aa: CASSYTGLEQYF

d_gene: -
j_gene: TRBJ1-2
abundance: -
v_gene: TRBV7-2
CDR3nt: TGTGCCAGCAGCTTACAGGGATCTGGCTACACCTTC
CDR3aa: CASSLQGSGYTF

d_gene: -
j_gene: TRBJ1-5
abundance: -
v_gene: TRBV27
CDR3nt: TGTGCCAGCAGTAGAGCCATTGGGGATGGCAATCAGCCCCAGCATTTT
CDR3aa: CASSRAIGDGNQPQHF

d_gene: TRBD1
j_gene: TRBJ1-2
abundance: -
v_gene: TRBV2
CDR3nt: TGTGCCAGCAGTGGTTTTACAGGGGCGAGTGGCTACACCTTC
CDR3aa: CASSGFTGASGYTF

d_gene: TRBD1
j_gene: TRBJ2-5
abundance: -
v_gene: TRBV2
CDR3nt: TGTGCCAGCAGTGCAGAGAACAGGGGGTTCGAGACCCAGTACTTC
CDR3aa: CASSAENRGFETQYF

d_gene: TRBD2
j_gene: TRBJ2-7
abundance: once
v_gene: TRBV2
CDR3nt: TGTGCCAGCAGTGGCCCTGGGAGGGGCTCCTACGAGCAGTACTTC
CDR3aa: CASSGPGRGSYEQYF

d_gene: -
j_gene: TRBJ1-2
abundance: once
v_gene: TRBV5-5
CDR3nt: TGTGCCAGCAGCTATGACTCCTATGGCTACACCTTC
CDR3aa: CASSYDSYGYTF

d_gene: -
j_gene: TRBJ2-5
abundance: -
v_gene: TRBV7-9
CDR3nt: TGTGCCAGCAGCTTAAGGCGGCCCCAATGGGAGACCCAGTACTTC
CDR3aa: CASSLRRPQWETQYF

d_gene: -
j_gene: TRBJ1-2
abundance: once
v_gene: TRBV10-2
CDR3nt: TGCGCCAGCAGAGAGGGATGGGCAGATTATGGCTACACCTTC
CDR3aa: CASREGWADYGYTF

d_gene: -
j_gene: TRBJ1-1
abundance: -
v_gene: TRBV5-4
CDR3nt: TGTGCCAGCAGCTTGGGTGGTAGGGACACTGAAGCTTTCTTT
CDR3aa: CASSLGGRDTEAFF

d_gene: -
j_gene: TRBJ2-2
abundance: -
v_gene: TRBV6-4
CDR3nt: TGTGCCAGCACCCTGGACGGGACCGGGGAGCTGTTTTTT
CDR3aa: CASTLDGTGELFF

d_gene: -
j_gene: TRBJ2-1
abundance: -
v_gene: TRBV5-6
CDR3nt: TGTGCCAGCAGCGGGTTGACGGTAAGAGGCTATGAGCAGTTCTTC
CDR3aa: CASSGLTVRGYEQFF